One sample yielded the 8 T cell receptor beta chains listed below, sequenced in a study of early T cells in non-severe SARS-CoV-2 infection. TCRdb fed the 5' RACE reads into MiXCR, producing one record per CDR3 protein. The repertoire holds approximately 71,000 distinct CDR3 sequences, with roughly an eighth as singletons. Sequenced sample: whole blood. The receptors were sampled from an adult who was a healthcare worker with PCR-confirmed SARS-CoV-2 infection or an uninfected control (not recorded which).

This clonotype was counted between two and nine times. This chain connects TRBV7-3 to TRBJ1-6, with D possibly being TRBD1 (5 bases). The V end lost 5 bases, the J end lost 8 bases, and 19 bases lay between the germline ends. Germline V gene sequence: CDR1 SGHTA, CDR2 FQGTGA. CDR3 length equals 16 residues. CDR3 in amino acids: CASSASGRAGDSPLHF. DNA of the CDR3: TGTGCCAGCAGCGCCTCGGGCAGGGCTGGTGATTCACCCCTCCACTTT.

This clonotype was observed at least ten times. The chain combines TRBV14 with TRBJ1-1, with D uncertain. V lost 4 bases and J lost 4, with 19 bases in between. Looked up from germline, CDR1 is SGHDN and CDR2 is FVKESK. CDR3 length: 16 amino acids. The CDR3 region has the DNA TGTGCCAGCAGCCCCCGTGTAGGGCCAAGATTCACTGAAGCTTTCTTT. Protein: CASSPRVGPRFTEAFF.

This clonotype was observed at least ten times. The CDR3 nucleotides are TGTGCCAGCAGCTTAGGGGGTCAGGGTGCTTCACCCCTCCACTTT. As protein: CASSLGGQGASPLHF. The chain recombines TRBV7-8 with TRBJ1-6; a possible D gene is TRBD1 (5 bases). This CDR3 spans 15 amino acids. The V end lost 1 base, the J end lost 9 bases, and 13 bases lay between the germline ends. Germline V CDR1 and CDR2: SGHVS, FQNEAQ.

About this clonotype: An end of the junction does not agree with germline; a read error may underlie this. This rearrangement joins TRBV20-1 to TRBJ2-3; 12 bases match TRBD2. Germline CDR1 reads DFQATT; CDR2 reads SNEGSKA (reference sequence). The CDR3 runs to 13 residues. The CDR3 is CSATSGGADMQYF. In DNA, the CDR3 is TGCAGTGCTACTAGCGGGGGGGCAGATATGCAGTATTTT.

This clonotype was observed a few times. This CDR3 reads CASGRNTDTQYF. The CDR3 DNA follows: TGTGCCTCCGGCAGAAACACAGATACGCAGTATTTT. The V gene is TRBV7-9, the J gene TRBJ2-3; D not resolved. V dropped 11 bases and J dropped 2 bases, with 11 bases sitting between them. This CDR3 region has 12 residues. Per germline, CDR1 SEHNR and CDR2 FQNEAQ (reference sequence). Complete variable domain (other parts from reference TRBV7-9 and TRBJ2-3): DTGVSQNPRHKITKRGQNVTFRCDPISEHNRLYWYRQTLGQGPEFLTYFQNEAQLEKSRLLSDRFSAERPKGSFSTLEIQRTEQGDSAMYLCASGRNTDTQYFGPGTRLTVL.

There are a few counts of this clonotype. V is TRBV5-1 and J is TRBJ2-1, with D perhaps being TRBD1 or TRBD2 (6 bases each). Trimming left V 4 bases short and J 3 bases short, with 11 bases between. CDR1 is SGHRS and CDR2 is YFSETQ in the germline V gene. This CDR3 spans 14 amino acids. CDR3 DNA: TGCGCCAGCAGCGGGGGGCAGGACTACAATGAGCAGTTCTTC. Translated, it gives CASSGGQDYNEQFF.

The chain links TRBV9 to TRBJ1-6; weak D call: TRBD1 (5 bases). V was pared by 4 bases and J by 9 bases, with 14 bases between. Looked up from germline, CDR1 is SGDLS and CDR2 is YYNGEE. This CDR3 region has 14 residues. The CDR3 spells CASSSGQGPSPLHF. CDR3 sequence (DNA): TGTGCCAGCAGCTCCGGTCAGGGTCCTTCACCCCTCCACTTT.

This rearrangement joins TRBV28 to TRBJ1-2; no definite D call. This CDR3 comprises 10 residues. The germline CDR1 and CDR2 sequences are MDHEN and SYDVKM. V dropped 8 bases and J dropped 5 bases, with 6 bases sitting between them. CDR3 region: CASGPYGYTF. As DNA, the CDR3 is TGTGCCAGCGGACCTTATGGCTACACCTTC.